The entry below describes one T cell receptor (beta chain). Patients in Seattle were enrolled during active infection, then followed longitudinally. Germline V lookup: CDR1 LGHNA, CDR2 YSLEER. The CDR3 has 16 amino acids. V was trimmed by 1 base and J by 10 bases, leaving 22 bases between them. This entry belongs to a study of blood T cell repertoires in COVID-19. Study-wide background: The origin of the acute and convalescent COVID-19 samples was the United States, Italy and Spain. Sample material is recorded as cDNA or gDNA derived from T cells, B-cell-depleted T cells, or PBMCs.

Produced via immunoSEQ multiplex PCR; TCRdb's table is partial and in-frame only. The repertoire consists of 200,000 to 300,000 clones, with roughly 79% occurring once and the leading ten covering roughly 7.4%. Sample: peripheral blood. This clonotype was sampled from an elderly woman with COVID-19, enrolled during active disease. The chain recombines TRBV4-3 with TRBJ1-1; no reliable D call. CDR3 residues: CASSQAVSAGGSRAFF. The DNA of the CDR3 is TGCGCCAGCAGCCAAGCGGTCTCCGCCGGCGGCTCGCGAGCTTTCTTT.